In its sample, the clone carrying this T cell receptor (beta chain) was seen a few times. Its matching antigen is unknown. Healthy Caucasian individuals from Russia aged about 6 to 95 were enrolled as donors. These data are taken from a study of blood T cells in healthy people across ages. On the study more broadly: In model experiments, template switching was able to capture about one barcoded beta molecule for every two T cells that were present. Study results and caveats: Estimated diversity, derived from one million T cells, was regarded as an underestimate.

Looked up from germline, CDR1 is MDHEN and CDR2 is SYDVKM. J gave up 6 bases and V 3 bases, and 9 bases lay outside the gene matches. The CDR3 consists of 15 residues. Then a second PCR, running roughly 7 to 11 cycles, was carried out with a sample-barcoded 5' primer and a J-beta primer mix. TCRdb re-called the 5' RACE reads with MiXCR, one entry per CDR3 protein. This table holds 540,000 or so distinct CDR3 sequences, approximately 25% found once. This sample was shared with a second study, whose subject was T cells of mothers and their children.

This TCR derives from a boy between 10 and 17 years old in good health. This rearrangement joins TRBV28 to TRBJ2-7, with 9 bases aligning to TRBD1. Sequenced: blood. The CDR3 reads CASSFLGTGSSEQYF. The CDR3 DNA reads as TGTGCCAGCAGTTTTCTTGGGACAGGGTCGTCCGAGCAGTACTTC. Using reference TRBV28 and TRBJ2-7 for the parts outside the CDR3, the full variable domain is DVKVTQSSRYLVKRTGEKVFLECVQDMDHENMFWYRQDPGLGLRLIYFSYDVKMKEKGDIPEGYSVSREKKERFSLILESASTNQTSMYLCASSFLGTGSSEQYFGPGTRLTVT.